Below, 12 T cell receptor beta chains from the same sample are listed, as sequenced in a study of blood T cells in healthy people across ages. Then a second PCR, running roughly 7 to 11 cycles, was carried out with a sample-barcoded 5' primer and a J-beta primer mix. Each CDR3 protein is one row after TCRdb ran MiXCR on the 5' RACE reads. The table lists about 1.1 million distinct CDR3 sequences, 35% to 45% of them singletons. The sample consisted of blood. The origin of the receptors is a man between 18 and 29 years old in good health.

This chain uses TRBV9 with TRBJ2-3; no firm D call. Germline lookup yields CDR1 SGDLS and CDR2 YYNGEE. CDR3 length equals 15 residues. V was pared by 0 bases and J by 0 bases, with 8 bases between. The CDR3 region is CASSVATVSTDTQYF. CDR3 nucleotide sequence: TGTGCCAGCAGCGTAGCTACAGTTAGCACAGATACGCAGTATTTT.

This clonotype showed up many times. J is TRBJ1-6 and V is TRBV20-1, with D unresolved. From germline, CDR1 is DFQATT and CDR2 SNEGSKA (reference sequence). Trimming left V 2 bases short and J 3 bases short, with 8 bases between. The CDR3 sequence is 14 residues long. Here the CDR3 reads CSARQTLYNSPLHF. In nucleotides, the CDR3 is TGCAGTGCTAGACAAACGCTCTATAATTCACCCCTCCACTTT.

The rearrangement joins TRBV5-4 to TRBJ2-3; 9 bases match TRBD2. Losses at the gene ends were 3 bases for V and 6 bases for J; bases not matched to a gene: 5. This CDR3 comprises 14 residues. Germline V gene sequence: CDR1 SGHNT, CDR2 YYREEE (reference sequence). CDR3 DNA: TGTGCCAGCAGCTCTAGGACTAGCGACGATACGCAGTATTTT. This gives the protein CASSSRTSDDTQYF.

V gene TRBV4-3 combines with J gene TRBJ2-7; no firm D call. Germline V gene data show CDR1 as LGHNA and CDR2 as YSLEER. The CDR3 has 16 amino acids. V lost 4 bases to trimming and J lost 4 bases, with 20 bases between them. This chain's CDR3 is CASSPGALSALYEQYF. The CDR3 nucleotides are TGCGCCAGCAGCCCAGGAGCATTATCAGCCCTTTACGAGCAGTACTTC.

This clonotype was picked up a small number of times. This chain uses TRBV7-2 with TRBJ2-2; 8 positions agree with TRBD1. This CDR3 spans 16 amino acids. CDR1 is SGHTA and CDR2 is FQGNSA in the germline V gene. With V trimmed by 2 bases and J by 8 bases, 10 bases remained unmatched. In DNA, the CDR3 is TGTGCCAGCAGCTTATCCAGGGGGCTCGATGGTGGGGAGCTGTTTTTT. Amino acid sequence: CASSLSRGLDGGELFF.

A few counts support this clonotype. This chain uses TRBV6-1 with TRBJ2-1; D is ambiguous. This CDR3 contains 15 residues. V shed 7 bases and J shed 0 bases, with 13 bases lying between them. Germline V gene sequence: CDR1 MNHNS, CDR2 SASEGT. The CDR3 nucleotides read TGTGCCAGCAATTTTGAAACCAGCTCCTACAATGAGCAGTTCTTC. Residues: CASNFETSSYNEQFF.

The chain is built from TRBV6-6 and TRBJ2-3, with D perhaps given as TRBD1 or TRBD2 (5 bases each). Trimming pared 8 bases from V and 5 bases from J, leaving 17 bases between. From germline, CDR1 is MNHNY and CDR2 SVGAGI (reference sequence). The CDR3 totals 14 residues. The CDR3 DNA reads TGTGCCAGCTCCACCGGGGCCCGGGTAGATACGCAGTATTTT. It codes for CASSTGARVDTQYF.

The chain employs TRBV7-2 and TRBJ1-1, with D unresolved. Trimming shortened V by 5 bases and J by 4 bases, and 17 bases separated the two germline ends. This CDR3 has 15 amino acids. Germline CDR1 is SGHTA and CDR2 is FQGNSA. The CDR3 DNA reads TGTGCCAGCAGCCTCTCTACGAACGTGGGCACTGAAGCTTTCTTT. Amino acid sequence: CASSLSTNVGTEAFF.

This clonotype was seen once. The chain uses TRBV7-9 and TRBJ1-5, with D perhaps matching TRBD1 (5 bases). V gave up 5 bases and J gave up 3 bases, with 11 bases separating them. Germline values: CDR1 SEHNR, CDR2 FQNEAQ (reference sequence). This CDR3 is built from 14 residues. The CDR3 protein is CASSQTDPNQPQHF. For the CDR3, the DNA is TGTGCCAGCAGCCAGACAGATCCCAATCAGCCCCAGCATTTT.

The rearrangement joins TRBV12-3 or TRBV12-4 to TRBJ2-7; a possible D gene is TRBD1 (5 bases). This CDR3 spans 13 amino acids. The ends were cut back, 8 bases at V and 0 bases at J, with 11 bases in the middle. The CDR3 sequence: CASQGGGSYEQYF. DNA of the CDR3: TGTGCCAGCCAGGGCGGCGGCTCCTACGAGCAGTACTTC.

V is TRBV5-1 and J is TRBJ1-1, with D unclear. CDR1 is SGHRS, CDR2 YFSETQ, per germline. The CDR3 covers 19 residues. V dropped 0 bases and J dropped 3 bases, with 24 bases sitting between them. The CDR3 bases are TGCGCCAGCAGCTTGGTGAAACGCCGAGGCTCAGCCCCTTACACTGAAGCTTTCTTT. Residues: CASSLVKRRGSAPYTEAFF.

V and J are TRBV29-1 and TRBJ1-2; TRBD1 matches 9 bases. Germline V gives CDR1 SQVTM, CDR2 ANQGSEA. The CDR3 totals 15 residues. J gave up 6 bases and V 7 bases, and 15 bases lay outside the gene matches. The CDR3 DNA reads TGCAGCGCCCGGGACAGGGAATGGAAGTGGAATGGCTACACCTTC. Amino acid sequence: CSARDREWKWNGYTF.